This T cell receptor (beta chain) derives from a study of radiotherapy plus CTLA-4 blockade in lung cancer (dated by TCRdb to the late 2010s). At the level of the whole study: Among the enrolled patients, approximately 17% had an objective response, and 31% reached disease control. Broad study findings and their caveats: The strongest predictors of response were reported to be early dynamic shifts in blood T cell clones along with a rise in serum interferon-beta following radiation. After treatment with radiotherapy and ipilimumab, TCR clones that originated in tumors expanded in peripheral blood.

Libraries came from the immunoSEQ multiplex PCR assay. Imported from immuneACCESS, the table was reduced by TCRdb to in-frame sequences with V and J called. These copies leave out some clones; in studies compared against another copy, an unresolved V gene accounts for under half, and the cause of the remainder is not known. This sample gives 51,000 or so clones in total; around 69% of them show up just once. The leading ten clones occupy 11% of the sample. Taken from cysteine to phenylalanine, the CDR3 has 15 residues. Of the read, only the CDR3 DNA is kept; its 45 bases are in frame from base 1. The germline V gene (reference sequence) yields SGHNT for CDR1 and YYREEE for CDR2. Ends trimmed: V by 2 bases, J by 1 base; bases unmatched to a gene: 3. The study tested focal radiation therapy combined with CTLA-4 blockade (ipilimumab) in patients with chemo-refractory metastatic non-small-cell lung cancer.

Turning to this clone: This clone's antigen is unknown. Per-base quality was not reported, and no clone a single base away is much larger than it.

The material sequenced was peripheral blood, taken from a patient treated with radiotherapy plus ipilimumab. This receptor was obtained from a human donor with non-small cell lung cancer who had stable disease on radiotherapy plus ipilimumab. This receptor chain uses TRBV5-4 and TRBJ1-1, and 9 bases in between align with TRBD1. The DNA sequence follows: TGTGCCAGCAGCTTACAGACAGGGGGGAACACTGAAGCTTTCTTT. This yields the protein CASSLQTGGNTEAFF.